These 18 T cell receptor beta chains were all obtained from the same sample, sequenced in a study of blood T cell repertoires in COVID-19. TCRdb keeps only in-frame clones here, not all; method: immunoSEQ multiplex PCR. The sample shows about 140,000 clones, 65% to 85% of them seen only once. Material: peripheral blood. Receptors originate from a man aged 25 to 40 with COVID-19, enrolled during active disease.

The chain employs TRBV28 and TRBJ2-1; 8 positions match TRBD1. The CDR3 spans 16 residues. J lost 5 bases, V lost 5 bases, and 11 bases had no gene match. The germline V gene encodes CDR1 MDHEN and CDR2 SYDVKM. This chain's CDR3 is CASSQLPGGRNNEQFF. DNA of the CDR3: TGTGCCAGCAGTCAGCTACCAGGGGGCCGAAACAATGAGCAGTTCTTC.

This clone was observed a handful of times. This chain uses TRBV29-1 with TRBJ2-2; D may be TRBD2 (6 bases). The V gene's germline CDR1 is SQVTM and CDR2 ANQGSEA. The CDR3 length is 15 residues. V lost 7 bases and J lost 0, with 15 bases in between. The CDR3, as DNA: TGCAGCGGGGGCAGTCAGCGGGCGAACACCGGGGAGCTGTTTTTT. Protein product: CSGGSQRANTGELFF.

The chain couples TRBV19 to TRBJ2-7; 9 positions agree with TRBD1. J was trimmed by 2 bases and V by 9 bases; bases with no gene match: 5. CDR3 length: 13 amino acids. Germline V gene data show CDR1 as LNHDA and CDR2 as SQIVND (reference sequence). The CDR3 loop is CASGTGNPYEQYF. In nucleotides, the CDR3 is TGTGCCAGCGGGACAGGGAACCCCTACGAGCAGTACTTC.

V usage is TRBV3-1 (or the pseudogene TRBV3-2) and J usage is TRBJ2-2; D not resolved. Trimming took off 0 bases at V and 7 bases at J, with 6 bases between the two ends. Germline CDR1 LGHDT, CDR2 YNNKEL (reference sequence). The CDR3 is made up of 13 amino acids. The CDR3 spells CASSQDPFGELFF. The CDR3 nucleotides are TGTGCCAGCAGCCAAGATCCCTTCGGGGAGCTGTTTTTT.

This clone was seen a single time. The V gene is TRBV6-5, the J gene TRBJ1-6; possible D gene TRBD1, 5 bases. Trimming cost V 0 bases and J 8 bases, with 14 bases left between them. This CDR3 is 16 amino acids long. Per germline, CDR1 MNHEY and CDR2 SVGAGI. CDR3 protein: CASSYSRWGGDSPLHF. In DNA form, the CDR3 reads TGTGCCAGCAGTTACTCGAGATGGGGGGGGGATTCACCCCTCCACTTT.

This chain joins TRBV30 and TRBJ2-7, with 9 bases fitting TRBD1. The CDR3 has 14 residues. The J segment lost 7 bases and the V segment lost 3 bases, leaving 10 bases of the junction unmatched. Germline V gene sequence: CDR1 GTSNPN, CDR2 SVGIG (reference sequence). The CDR3: CAWSTGTGFGEQYF. CDR3 DNA sequence: TGTGCCTGGAGCACCGGGACAGGGTTTGGGGAGCAGTACTTC.

In DNA, the CDR3 is TGCGCCAGCAAGTCCGGCGTCCCGGGGACTGAAGCTTTCTTT. This encodes CASKSGVPGTEAFF. The chain recombines TRBV5-1 with TRBJ1-1; D not resolved. The CDR3 is 14 amino acids. Trimming removed 6 bases from V and 5 bases from J, with 17 bases in between. CDR1 SGHRS and CDR2 YFSETQ come from the germline V gene.

The chain couples TRBV11-2 to TRBJ2-3, with D unresolved. The CDR3 consists of 12 residues. Trimming cost V 5 bases and J 5 bases, with 8 bases left between them. CDR1 is SGHAT, CDR2 FQNNGV, per germline. The CDR3 reads CASSVSRDTQYF. The CDR3 DNA reads as TGTGCCAGCAGCGTGAGTCGAGATACGCAGTATTTT.

Points on this clone: A read error is likely, as this CDR3 ends without the conserved phenylalanine or tryptophan. The DNA is left out, because the CDR3 cannot be placed on it with certainty; the CDR3 is given as TCRdb lists it. CDR3 loop: CASWPCVGRNL. The rearrangement links TRBV19 to TRBJ2-3; TRBD2 is the table's D call, not checked against the DNA. Germline V gene lookup returns CDR1 LNHDA and CDR2 SQIVND (reference sequence). The CDR3 totals 11 residues, both ends included.

This chain connects TRBV11-2 to TRBJ2-1; TRBD2 is a possible D gene (5 bases). The CDR3 has 14 residues. The V end was cut by 3 bases, the J end by 1 base, with 7 bases between. Germline V gene lookup returns CDR1 SGHAT and CDR2 FQNNGV. Written as DNA, the CDR3 is TGTGCCAGCAGCTTGAGGGTGTCCTACAATGAGCAGTTCTTC. It yields the protein CASSLRVSYNEQFF.

The rearrangement joins TRBV10-3 to TRBJ2-7, with TRBD1 identical over 9 bases. The V segment lost 8 bases and the J segment 2 bases; nucleotides outside the gene matches: 4. The CDR3 runs to 13 residues. From germline, CDR1 is ENHRY and CDR2 SYGVKD. CDR3 in DNA: TGTGCCATCCGCCGGGACAGGGCCTACGAGCAGTACTTC. Amino acid sequence: CAIRRDRAYEQYF.

This chain uses TRBV6-4 with TRBJ2-1, with 8 positions matching TRBD1. The germline gives CDR1 MRHNA, CDR2 SNTAGT. The V and J ends lost 2 bases and 6 bases, in that order; junction bases with no gene match: 6. The CDR3 spans 15 residues. The CDR3 spells CASSDGQGRCNEQFF. CDR3 in DNA: TGTGCCAGCAGTGACGGACAGGGCCGGTGCAATGAGCAGTTCTTC.

The chain uses TRBV4-2 and TRBJ2-7, with a tentative D call TRBD2 (6 bases). The germline CDR1 and CDR2 sequences are LGHNA and YNFKEQ. The length of the CDR3 is 15 residues. Trimming took 6 bases from V and 4 from J, leaving 19 bases between them. As DNA, the CDR3 is TGTGCCAGCAGGGCCGACCCGGGACTTGTGTACGAGCAGTACTTC. Its translation: CASRADPGLVYEQYF.

V gene TRBV11-3 combines with J gene TRBJ2-1, with a tentative D call TRBD2 (6 bases). This CDR3 has 16 residues. Trimming removed 1 base from V and 6 bases from J, with 16 bases in between. Germline CDR1 is SGHNT and CDR2 is YENEEA. The CDR3 DNA sequence: TGTGCCAGCAGCTTAGCCCCTTACGGGAGAACCAATGAGCAGTTCTTC. As protein: CASSLAPYGRTNEQFF. The variable domain in full, with the rest retrieved from reference TRBV11-3 and TRBJ2-1, is EAGVVQSPRYKIIEKKQPVAFWCNPISGHNTLYWYLQNLGQGPELLIRYENEEAVDDSQLPKDRFSAERLKGVDSTLKIQPAELGDSAVYLCASSLAPYGRTNEQFFGPGTRLTVL.

The chain links TRBV7-9 to TRBJ2-1; 7 bases are a match to TRBD2. Trimming cost V 3 bases and J 4 bases; bases outside gene matches: 6. The CDR3 spans 15 residues. The germline CDR1 and CDR2 sequences are SEHNR and FQNEAQ (reference sequence). The CDR3 spells CASSFGGGGYNEQFF. CDR3 DNA: TGTGCCAGCAGCTTTGGCGGGGGAGGGTACAATGAGCAGTTCTTC.

This clone was counted many times. This chain joins TRBV24-1 and TRBJ1-1, with 9 nucleotides matching TRBD1. Germline lookup yields CDR1 KGHDR and CDR2 SFDVKD. The CDR3 loop spans 12 amino acids. The V and J ends lost 4 bases and 11 bases, in that order; junction bases with no gene match: 4. As DNA, the CDR3 is TGTGCCACCAGTGAGACCGGGACAGGGGCTTTCTTT. It translates to CATSETGTGAFF.

The chain employs TRBV27 and TRBJ1-1, with a possible D match to TRBD1 (6 bases). Germline V CDR1 and CDR2: MNHEY, SMNVEV (reference sequence). Trimming took 5 bases from V and 5 from J, leaving 24 bases between them. The CDR3 consists of 17 residues. The CDR3 DNA reads TGTGCCAGCAGTCTCTTAGGGGGTGGGAGTGCTTTGACTGAAGCTTTCTTT. Translating it yields CASSLLGGGSALTEAFF.

The chain has TRBV13 and TRBJ2-2; D may be TRBD2 (6 bases). The V and J ends lost 2 bases and 4 bases respectively, with 8 bases between them. This CDR3 comprises 14 residues. The germline V gene encodes CDR1 PRHDT and CDR2 FYEKMQ (reference sequence). The CDR3 DNA follows: TGTGCCAGCAGCTTAAGGGGACTCACCGGGGAGCTGTTTTTT. Translation gives CASSLRGLTGELFF.